Presented here are 22 T cell receptor beta chains from one specimen sequenced in a study of blood T cell repertoires in COVID-19. Some clones are missing from TCRdb's copy, which holds only in-frame ones; the method was immunoSEQ multiplex PCR. The repertoire consists of roughly 120,000 clones, with 70% to 85% occurring once and the leading ten covering less than 9%. The sample was peripheral blood. Every receptor here comes from a man in his sixties or seventies with active or convalescent COVID-19.

V usage is TRBV3-1 (or the pseudogene TRBV3-2) and J usage is TRBJ1-1; the D is unclear. There are 12 residues in the CDR3. Germline V lookup: CDR1 LGHDT, CDR2 YNNKEL (reference sequence). V lost 3 bases, J lost 7 bases, and 9 bases lay in between. CDR3 region: CASSHKTGEAFF. CDR3 in DNA: TGTGCCAGCAGCCACAAAACGGGTGAAGCTTTCTTT.

The V gene is TRBV5-6, the J gene TRBJ2-3; D gene uncertain. The CDR3 spans 15 residues. With 1 base removed from V and 1 base from J, the gap between germline ends came to 10 bases. Looked up from germline, CDR1 is SGHDT and CDR2 is YYEEEE. CDR3 sequence: CASSLFQAGTDTQYF. The CDR3 DNA reads TGTGCCAGCAGCTTGTTCCAGGCTGGCACAGATACGCAGTATTTT.

The chain recombines TRBV29-1 with TRBJ2-1; D unclear. CDR1 and CDR2 (germline): SQVTM, ANQGSEA. Trimming cost V 5 bases and J 0 bases, with 11 bases left between them. This CDR3 region has 14 residues. The CDR3 is CSVIASSSYNEQFF. CDR3 DNA sequence: TGCAGCGTTATAGCATCGAGCTCCTACAATGAGCAGTTCTTC.

This sequence joins TRBV5-8 and TRBJ2-1; the match to TRBD2 covers 10 bases. The V gene end was trimmed by 4 bases and the J gene end by 9 bases; junction bases not matched to a gene: 7. Germline values: CDR1 SGHTS, CDR2 YDEGEE. This CDR3 is built from 14 residues. The CDR3 protein is CASSPRTSGVEQFF. DNA for the CDR3: TGTGCCAGCAGCCCCCGGACTAGCGGAGTTGAGCAGTTCTTC.

The chain couples TRBV10-3 to TRBJ1-2; the match to TRBD1 covers 7 bases. The CDR3 spans 16 residues. With 3 bases clipped from V and 0 bases from J, the junction kept 7 bases outside the gene matches. Germline V CDR1 and CDR2: ENHRY, SYGVKD. CDR3 loop: CAISDPTGLANYGYTF. The CDR3 DNA is TGTGCCATCAGTGACCCGACAGGGCTAGCTAACTATGGCTACACCTTC.

The chain employs TRBV9 and TRBJ2-7, with TRBD2 identical over 8 bases. The CDR3 loop spans 15 amino acids. V lost 3 bases, J lost 3 bases, and 8 bases stayed unmatched. Germline V CDR1 and CDR2: SGDLS, YYNGEE. The CDR3 region has the DNA TGTGCCAGCAGCGCGGGAGCGGGAGCGATCTACGAGCAGTACTTC. Amino acids: CASSAGAGAIYEQYF.

This clone occurred a few times. This sequence joins TRBV7-8 and TRBJ1-6, with no clear D. V gave up 1 base and J gave up 7 bases, with 5 bases separating them. Looked up from germline, CDR1 is SGHVS and CDR2 is FQNEAQ. CDR3 length: 13 residues. The CDR3 spells CASSLVGNSPLHF. CDR3 coding DNA: TGTGCCAGCAGCTTAGTGGGCAATTCACCCCTCCACTTT.

This clone showed up just a few times. The rearrangement joins TRBV28 to TRBJ2-7; tentative D call: TRBD2 (6 bases). The CDR3 has 15 amino acids. V was clipped by 5 bases and J by 3 bases, with 17 bases between them. Germline lookup yields CDR1 MDHEN and CDR2 SYDVKM. Here the CDR3 reads CASSPTRLVDYEQYF. In DNA form, the CDR3 reads TGTGCCAGCAGTCCTACTCGACTAGTAGACTACGAGCAGTACTTC.

This chain uses TRBV12-3 or TRBV12-4 with TRBJ1-5; D may be TRBD1 (6 bases). V was pared by 5 bases and J by 7 bases, with 12 bases between. This CDR3 comprises 13 residues. The CDR3 protein is CASSTNRDQPQHF. CDR3 sequence (DNA): TGTGCCAGCAGTACTAACAGGGACCAGCCCCAGCATTTT.

The chain employs TRBV5-1 and TRBJ1-5; maybe TRBD1 (5 bases). V was pared by 4 bases and J by 2 bases, with 19 bases between. The CDR3 spans 17 residues. Germline CDR1 SGHRS, CDR2 YFSETQ. In nucleotides, the CDR3 is TGCGCCAGCAGCCCACTACCGGGGGTAGAGGGCAATCAGCCCCAGCATTTT. It codes for CASSPLPGVEGNQPQHF.

The rearrangement links TRBV2 to TRBJ2-1; maybe TRBD1 (5 bases). Trimming shortened V by 10 bases and J by 0 bases, and 10 bases separated the two germline ends. There are 13 residues in the CDR3. Looked up from germline, CDR1 is SNHLY and CDR2 is FYNNEI. DNA for the CDR3: TGTGCCATCCAGGACAACTCCTACAATGAGCAGTTCTTC. Residues: CAIQDNSYNEQFF.

This chain joins TRBV11-2 and TRBJ1-6, with D hard to call. V was shortened by 1 base and J by 8 bases, with 12 bases between the two germline ends. Germline loops: CDR1 SGHAT, CDR2 FQNNGV. This CDR3 contains 15 residues. CDR3 residues: CASSLAADVDSPLHF. Written as DNA, the CDR3 is TGTGCCAGCAGCTTAGCCGCGGATGTCGATTCACCCCTCCACTTT.

In DNA form, the CDR3 reads TGTGCCAGCAGCCCGGTGGGTGAGGGTTCGAGGGGCTACACCTTC. Its translation: CASSPVGEGSRGYTF. V usage is TRBV3-1 (or the pseudogene TRBV3-2) and J usage is TRBJ1-2; D is uncertain. The V end lost 4 bases, the J end lost 8 bases, and 20 bases lay between the germline ends. There are 15 residues in the CDR3. Germline lookup yields CDR1 LGHDT and CDR2 YNNKEL (reference sequence).

V is TRBV25-1 and J is TRBJ2-2; 12 positions match TRBD2. Germline assignment: CDR1 MGHDK and CDR2 SYGVNS. The CDR3 consists of 16 residues. The ends lost 2 bases at V and 7 bases at J; junction bases unmatched: 5. Here the CDR3 DNA reads TGTGCCAGCAGTGAACTCCCTAGCGGGGGGGTCGGGGAGCTGTTTTTT. It encodes CASSELPSGGVGELFF.

J is TRBJ1-6 and V is TRBV2, with D possibly being TRBD1 (6 bases). The germline gives CDR1 SNHLY, CDR2 FYNNEI. This CDR3 region has 16 residues. V was shortened by 1 base and J by 6 bases, with 13 bases between the two germline ends. The CDR3 is CASSEGAGEGNSPLHF. CDR3 nucleotides: TGTGCCAGCAGTGAAGGTGCAGGGGAGGGTAATTCACCCCTCCACTTT.

The chain joins TRBV12-5 to TRBJ1-3; D ambiguous. This CDR3 has 16 amino acids. Germline-derived CDR1 and CDR2 are LGHNT and FRNRAP. V was trimmed by 6 bases and J by 0 bases, leaving 15 bases between them. CDR3 in amino acids: CASGTQVTSSGNTIYF. CDR3 DNA sequence: TGTGCTAGTGGGACCCAGGTGACTAGCTCTGGAAACACCATATATTTT.

The rearrangement joins TRBV7-3 to TRBJ2-1, with D maybe TRBD2 (7 bases). The V gene's germline CDR1 is SGHTA and CDR2 FQGTGA. The CDR3 is 20 residues long. Trimming took off 5 bases at V and 6 bases at J, with 32 bases between the two ends. CDR3 sequence (DNA): TGTGCCAGCAGCAAAACCTCCCTGGGGGGGGGCCCCCAGAGAGCCAATGAGCAGTTCTTC. Translation: CASSKTSLGGGPQRANEQFF.

This clone came up once. The genes are TRBV30 and TRBJ1-2, with TRBD1 matching 12 bases. The junction had 6 bases not matched to a gene; V was cut back by 3 bases and J by 1 base. Germline assignment: CDR1 GTSNPN and CDR2 SVGIG (reference sequence). This CDR3 comprises 16 residues. DNA of the CDR3: TGTGCCTGGAGGATGGGACAGGGGGCGGTTAACTATGGCTACACCTTC. Translation: CAWRMGQGAVNYGYTF.

The chain has TRBV7-2 and TRBJ2-1; D remains unclear. In germline, CDR1 is SGHTA, CDR2 FQGNSA. The ends were cut back, 3 bases at V and 4 bases at J, with 13 bases in the middle. The CDR3 consists of 15 residues. CDR3 coding DNA: TGTGCCAGCAGCTTGGCCAGTAACGAATACAATGAGCAGTTCTTC. Its protein product is CASSLASNEYNEQFF.

The chain links TRBV14 to TRBJ2-7; TRBD1 aligns across 9 bases. V shed 2 bases, J shed 2 bases, and the junction held 7 bases outside the gene matches. Germline V CDR1 and CDR2: SGHDN, FVKESK. The CDR3 covers 16 residues. CDR3 protein: CASSQRLGTGTYEQYF. CDR3 DNA sequence: TGTGCCAGCAGCCAACGCCTAGGGACAGGGACCTACGAGCAGTACTTC.

The genes are TRBV7-9 and TRBJ1-3; no clear D gene. V lost 4 bases and J lost 0, with 10 bases in between. The germline gives CDR1 SEHNR, CDR2 FQNEAQ (reference sequence). The CDR3 is 15 residues long. CDR3 in DNA: TGTGCCAGCAGCTGGGGAGGGCCCTCTGGAAACACCATATATTTT. It translates to CASSWGGPSGNTIYF.

The rearrangement links TRBV14 to TRBJ2-3; tentative D call: TRBD1 (7 bases). With 3 bases removed from V and 4 bases from J, the gap between germline ends came to 14 bases. The CDR3 runs to 15 residues. Germline lookup yields CDR1 SGHDN and CDR2 FVKESK. The CDR3 DNA reads as TGTGCCAGCAGCCAGTGGGGGGACAGAGCAGATACGCAGTATTTT. Translating it yields CASSQWGDRADTQYF.